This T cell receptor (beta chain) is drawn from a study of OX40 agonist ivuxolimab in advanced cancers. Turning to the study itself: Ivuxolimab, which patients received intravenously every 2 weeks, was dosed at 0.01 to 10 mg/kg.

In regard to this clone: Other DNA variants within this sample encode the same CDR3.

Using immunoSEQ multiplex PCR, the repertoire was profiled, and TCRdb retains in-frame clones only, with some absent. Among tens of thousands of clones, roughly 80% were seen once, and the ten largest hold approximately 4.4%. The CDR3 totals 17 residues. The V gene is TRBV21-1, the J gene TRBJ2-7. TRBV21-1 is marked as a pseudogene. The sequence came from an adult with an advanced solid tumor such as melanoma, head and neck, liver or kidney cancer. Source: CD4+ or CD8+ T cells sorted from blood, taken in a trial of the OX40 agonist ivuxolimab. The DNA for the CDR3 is TGTGCCAGCAGCAAAAACGACCTGGACGGAGCCCCCTACGAGCAGTACTTC. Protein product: CASSKNDLDGAPYEQYF.